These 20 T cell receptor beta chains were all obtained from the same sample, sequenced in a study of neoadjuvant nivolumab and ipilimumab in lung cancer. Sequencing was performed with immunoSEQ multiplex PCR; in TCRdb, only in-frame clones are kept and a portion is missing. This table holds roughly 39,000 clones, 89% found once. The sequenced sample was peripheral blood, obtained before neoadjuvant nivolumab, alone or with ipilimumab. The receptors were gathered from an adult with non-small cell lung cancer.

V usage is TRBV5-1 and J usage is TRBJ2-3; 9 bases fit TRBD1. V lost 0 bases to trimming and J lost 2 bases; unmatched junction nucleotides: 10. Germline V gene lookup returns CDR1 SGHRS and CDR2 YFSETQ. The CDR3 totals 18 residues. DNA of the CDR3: TGCGCCAGCAGCTTGGCCGGGACAGGGTCGTTCCCCACAGATACGCAGTATTTT. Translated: CASSLAGTGSFPTDTQYF.

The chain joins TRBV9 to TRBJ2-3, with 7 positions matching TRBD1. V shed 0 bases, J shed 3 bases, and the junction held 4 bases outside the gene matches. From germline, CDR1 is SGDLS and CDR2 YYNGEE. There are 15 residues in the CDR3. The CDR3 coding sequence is TGTGCCAGCAGCGTAGATGGGACAGCTACAGATACGCAGTATTTT. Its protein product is CASSVDGTATDTQYF.

CDR3 in DNA: TGTGCCAGCAGTTACTCTAACATGAACACTGAAGCTTTCTTT. Translation: CASSYSNMNTEAFF. The chain carries TRBV6-5 and TRBJ1-1; D gene ambiguous. The CDR3 spans 14 residues. Germline V gives CDR1 MNHEY, CDR2 SVGAGI. Trimming removed 0 bases at V and 0 bases at J, with 5 bases between.

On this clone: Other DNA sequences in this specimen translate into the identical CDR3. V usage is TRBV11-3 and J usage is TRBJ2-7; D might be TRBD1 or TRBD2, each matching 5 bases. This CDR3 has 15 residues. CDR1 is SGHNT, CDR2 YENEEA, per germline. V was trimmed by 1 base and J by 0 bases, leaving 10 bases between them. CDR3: CASSLGGVRSYEQYF. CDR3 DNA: TGTGCCAGCAGCTTAGGAGGGGTCCGCTCCTACGAGCAGTACTTC.

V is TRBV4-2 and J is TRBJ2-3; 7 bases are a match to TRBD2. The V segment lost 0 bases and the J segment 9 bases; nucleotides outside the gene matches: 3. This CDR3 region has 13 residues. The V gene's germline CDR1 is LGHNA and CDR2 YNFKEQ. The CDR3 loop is CASSQERGRTQYF. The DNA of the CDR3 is TGTGCCAGCAGCCAAGAACGCGGGAGAACGCAGTATTTT.

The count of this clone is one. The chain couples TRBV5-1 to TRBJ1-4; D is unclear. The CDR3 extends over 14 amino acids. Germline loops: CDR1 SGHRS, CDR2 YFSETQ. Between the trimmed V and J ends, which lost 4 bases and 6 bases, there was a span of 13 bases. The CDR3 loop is CASSKGSEDEKLFF. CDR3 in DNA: TGCGCCAGCAGCAAGGGCTCCGAAGATGAAAAACTGTTTTTT.

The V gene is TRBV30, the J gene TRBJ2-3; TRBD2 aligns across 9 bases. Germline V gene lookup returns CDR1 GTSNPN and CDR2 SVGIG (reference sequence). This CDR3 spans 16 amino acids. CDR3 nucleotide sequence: TGTGCGTTGGGAGCGGGAGGCCTCGGTAGCACAGATACGCAGTATTTT. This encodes CALGAGGLGSTDTQYF. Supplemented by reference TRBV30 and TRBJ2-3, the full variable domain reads SQTIHQWPATLVQPVGSPLSLECTVEGTSNPNLYWYRQAAGRGLQLLFYSVGIGQISSEVPQNLSASRPQDRQFILSSKKLLLSDSGFYLCALGAGGLGSTDTQYFGPGTRLTVL.

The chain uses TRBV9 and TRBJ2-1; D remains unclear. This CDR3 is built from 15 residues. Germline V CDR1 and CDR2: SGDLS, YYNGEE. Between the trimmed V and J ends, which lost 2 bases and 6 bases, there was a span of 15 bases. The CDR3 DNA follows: TGTGCCAGCAGCGTCGACCTGACTCCAACCAATGAGCAGTTCTTC. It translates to CASSVDLTPTNEQFF.

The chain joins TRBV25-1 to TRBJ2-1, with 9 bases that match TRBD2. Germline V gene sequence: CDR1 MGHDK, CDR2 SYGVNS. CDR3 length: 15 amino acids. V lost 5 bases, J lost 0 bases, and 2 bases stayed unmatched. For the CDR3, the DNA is TGTGCCAGCAGTCATAGCGGGAGCTCCTACAATGAGCAGTTCTTC. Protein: CASSHSGSSYNEQFF.

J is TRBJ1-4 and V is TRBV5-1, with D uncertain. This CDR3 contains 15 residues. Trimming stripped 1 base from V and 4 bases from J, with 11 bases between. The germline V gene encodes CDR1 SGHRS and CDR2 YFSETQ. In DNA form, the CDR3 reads TGCGCCAGCAGCTTGTCTACAGCTGGTAATGAAAAACTGTTTTTT. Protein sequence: CASSLSTAGNEKLFF.

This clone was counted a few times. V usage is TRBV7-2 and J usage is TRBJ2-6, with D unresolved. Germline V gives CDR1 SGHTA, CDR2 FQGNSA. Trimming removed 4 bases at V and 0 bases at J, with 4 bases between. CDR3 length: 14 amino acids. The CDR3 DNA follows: TGTGCCAGCAGCTGGGGCTCTGGGGCCAACGTCCTGACTTTC. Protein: CASSWGSGANVLTF.

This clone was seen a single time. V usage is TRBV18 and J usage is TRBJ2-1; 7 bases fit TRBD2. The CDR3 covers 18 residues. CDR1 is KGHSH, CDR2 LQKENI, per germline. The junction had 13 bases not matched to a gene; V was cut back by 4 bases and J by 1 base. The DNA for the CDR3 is TGTGCCAGCTCACGACGAGACCCGGGACTACAGTCCTACAATGAGCAGTTCTTC. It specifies CASSRRDPGLQSYNEQFF.

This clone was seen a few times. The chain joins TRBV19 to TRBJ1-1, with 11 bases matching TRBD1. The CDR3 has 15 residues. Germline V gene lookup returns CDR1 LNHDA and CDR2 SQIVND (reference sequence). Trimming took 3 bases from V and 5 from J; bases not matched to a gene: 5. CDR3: CASSIGDRGSTEAFF. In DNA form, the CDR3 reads TGTGCCAGTAGTATTGGGGACAGGGGGTCAACTGAAGCTTTCTTT.

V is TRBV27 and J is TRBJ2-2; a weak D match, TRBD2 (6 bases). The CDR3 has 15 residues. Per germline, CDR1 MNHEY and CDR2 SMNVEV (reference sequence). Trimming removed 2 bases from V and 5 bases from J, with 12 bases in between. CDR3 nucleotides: TGTGCCAGCAGTTTAGGATTAGCGGTGACCGGGGAGCTGTTTTTT. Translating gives CASSLGLAVTGELFF.

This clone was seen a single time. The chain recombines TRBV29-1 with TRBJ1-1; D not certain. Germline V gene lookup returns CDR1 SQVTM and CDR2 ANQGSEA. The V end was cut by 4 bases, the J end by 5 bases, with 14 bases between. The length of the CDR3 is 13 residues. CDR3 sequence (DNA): TGCAGCGTTGTATCCGCGAGAGGGACTGAAGCTTTCTTT. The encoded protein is CSVVSARGTEAFF.

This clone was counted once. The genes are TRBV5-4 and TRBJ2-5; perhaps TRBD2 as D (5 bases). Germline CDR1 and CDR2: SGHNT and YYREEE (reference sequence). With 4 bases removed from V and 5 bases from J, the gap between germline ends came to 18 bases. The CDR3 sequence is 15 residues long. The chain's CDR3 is CASSTRAGSGETQYF. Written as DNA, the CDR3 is TGTGCCAGCAGCACCCGGGCAGGCTCGGGGGAGACCCAGTACTTC.

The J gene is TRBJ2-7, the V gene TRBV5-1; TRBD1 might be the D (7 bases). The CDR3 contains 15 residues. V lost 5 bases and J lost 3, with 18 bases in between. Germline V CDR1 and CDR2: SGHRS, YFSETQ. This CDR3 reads CASRAQGGSYYEQYF. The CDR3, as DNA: TGCGCCAGCAGGGCCCAGGGGGGTTCATACTACGAGCAGTACTTC.

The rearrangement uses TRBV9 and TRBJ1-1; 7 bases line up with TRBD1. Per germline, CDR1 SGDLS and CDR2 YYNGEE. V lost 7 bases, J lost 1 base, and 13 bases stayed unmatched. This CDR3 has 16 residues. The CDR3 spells CASAPDRDSANTEAFF. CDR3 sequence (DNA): TGTGCCAGCGCACCAGACAGGGATTCCGCGAACACTGAAGCTTTCTTT.

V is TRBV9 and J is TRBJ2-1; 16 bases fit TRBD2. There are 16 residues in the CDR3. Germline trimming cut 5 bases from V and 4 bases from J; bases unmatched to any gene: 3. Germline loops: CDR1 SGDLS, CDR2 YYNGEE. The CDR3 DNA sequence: TGTGCCAGCAGGGGACTAGCGGGAGGGGATTACAATGAGCAGTTCTTC. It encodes CASRGLAGGDYNEQFF. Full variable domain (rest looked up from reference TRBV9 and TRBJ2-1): DSGVTQTPKHLITATGQRVTLRCSPRSGDLSVYWYQQSLDQGLQFLIQYYNGEERAKGNILERFSAQQFPDLHSELNLSSLELGDSALYFCASRGLAGGDYNEQFFGPGTRLTVL.

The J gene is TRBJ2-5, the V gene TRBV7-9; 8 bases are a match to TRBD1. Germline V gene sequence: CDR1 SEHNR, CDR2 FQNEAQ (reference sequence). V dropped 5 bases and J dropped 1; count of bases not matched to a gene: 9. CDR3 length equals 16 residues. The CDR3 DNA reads TGTGCCAGCAGCCCTCGACAGGGGATCGGCCAAGAGACCCAGTACTTC. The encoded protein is CASSPRQGIGQETQYF.